This record covers a single T cell receptor (beta chain). These data originate in a study of blood T cell repertoires in COVID-19. Study as a whole: There were acute and convalescent COVID-19 samples, and they came from the United States, Italy and Spain.

Germline V lookup: CDR1 LGHDT, CDR2 YNNKEL (reference sequence). With 4 bases removed from V and 5 bases from J, the gap between germline ends came to 10 bases. The CDR3 sequence is 13 residues long. Assay used: immunoSEQ multiplex PCR; TCRdb lists only in-frame clones, some missing. The table includes approximately 530,000 clones, approximately 91% detected once. The source of this sequence is a woman in her 50s with COVID-19, enrolled during active disease. This chain links TRBV3-1 (or the pseudogene TRBV3-2) with TRBJ2-3; a possible D gene is TRBD2 (6 bases). The sequenced sample was peripheral blood. CDR3 in DNA: TGTGCCAGCAGCCTCCTGGGGGGAGATACGCAGTATTTT. This codes for CASSLLGGDTQYF.